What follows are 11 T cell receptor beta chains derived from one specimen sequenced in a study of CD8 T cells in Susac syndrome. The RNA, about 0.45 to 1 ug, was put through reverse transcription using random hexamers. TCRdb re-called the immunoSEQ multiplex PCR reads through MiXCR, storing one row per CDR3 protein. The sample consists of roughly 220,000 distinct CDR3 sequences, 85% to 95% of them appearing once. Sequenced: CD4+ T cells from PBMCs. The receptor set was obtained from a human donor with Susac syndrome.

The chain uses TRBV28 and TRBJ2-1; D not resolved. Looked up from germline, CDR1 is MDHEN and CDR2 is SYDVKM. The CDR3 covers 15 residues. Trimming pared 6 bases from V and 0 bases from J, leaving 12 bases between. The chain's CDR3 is CASSSIKSSYNEQFF. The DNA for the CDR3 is TGTGCCAGCAGCTCGATAAAGAGCTCCTACAATGAGCAGTTCTTC. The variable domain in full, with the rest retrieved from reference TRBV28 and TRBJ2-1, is DVKVTQSSRYLVKRTGEKVFLECVQDMDHENMFWYRQDPGLGLRLIYFSYDVKMKEKGDIPEGYSVSREKKERFSLILESASTNQTSMYLCASSSIKSSYNEQFFGPGTRLTVL.

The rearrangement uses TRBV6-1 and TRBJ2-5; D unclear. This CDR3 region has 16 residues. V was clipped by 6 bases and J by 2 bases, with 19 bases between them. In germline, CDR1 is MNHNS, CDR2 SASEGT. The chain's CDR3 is CASSFEFPGLQETQYF. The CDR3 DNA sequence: TGTGCCAGCAGCTTTGAATTCCCTGGGCTACAAGAGACCCAGTACTTC.

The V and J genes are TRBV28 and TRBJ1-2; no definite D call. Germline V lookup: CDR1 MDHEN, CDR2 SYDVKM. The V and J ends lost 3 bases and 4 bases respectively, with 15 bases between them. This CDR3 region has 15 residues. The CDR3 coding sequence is TGTGCCAGCAGTTTCGAGACGCACTCTGGCTATGGCTACACCTTC. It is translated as CASSFETHSGYGYTF.

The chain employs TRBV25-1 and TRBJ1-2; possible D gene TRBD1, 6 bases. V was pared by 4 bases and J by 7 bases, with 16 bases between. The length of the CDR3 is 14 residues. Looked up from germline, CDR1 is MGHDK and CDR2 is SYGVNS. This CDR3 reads CASSASKDSGGYTF. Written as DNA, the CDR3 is TGTGCCAGCAGTGCCTCAAAGGACAGCGGTGGCTACACCTTC.

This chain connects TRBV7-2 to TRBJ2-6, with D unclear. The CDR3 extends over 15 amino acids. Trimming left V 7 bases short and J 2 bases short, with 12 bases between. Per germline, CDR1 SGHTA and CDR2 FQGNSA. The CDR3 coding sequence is TGTGCCAGCACCCTAACAAGTACTGGGGCCAACGTCCTGACTTTC. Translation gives CASTLTSTGANVLTF.

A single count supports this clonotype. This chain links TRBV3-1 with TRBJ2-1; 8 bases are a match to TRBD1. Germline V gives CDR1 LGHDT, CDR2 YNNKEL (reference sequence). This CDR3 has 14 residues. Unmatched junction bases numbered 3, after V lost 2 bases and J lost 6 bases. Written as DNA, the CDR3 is TGTGCCAGCAGCCAACGAGGACAGGGCAATGAGCAGTTCTTC. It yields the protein CASSQRGQGNEQFF.

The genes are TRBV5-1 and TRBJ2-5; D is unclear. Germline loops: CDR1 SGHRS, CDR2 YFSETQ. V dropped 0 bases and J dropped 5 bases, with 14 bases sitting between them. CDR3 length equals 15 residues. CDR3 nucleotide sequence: TGCGCCAGCAGCTTGGTTCCGCGGTCGGTCGAGACCCAGTACTTC. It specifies CASSLVPRSVETQYF.

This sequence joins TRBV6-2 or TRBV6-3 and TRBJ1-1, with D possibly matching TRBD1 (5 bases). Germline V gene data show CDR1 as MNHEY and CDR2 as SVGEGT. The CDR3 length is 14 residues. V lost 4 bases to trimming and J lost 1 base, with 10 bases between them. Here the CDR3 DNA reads TGTGCCAGCAGTTTTCTCAGGGAGAACACTGAAGCTTTCTTT. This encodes CASSFLRENTEAFF.

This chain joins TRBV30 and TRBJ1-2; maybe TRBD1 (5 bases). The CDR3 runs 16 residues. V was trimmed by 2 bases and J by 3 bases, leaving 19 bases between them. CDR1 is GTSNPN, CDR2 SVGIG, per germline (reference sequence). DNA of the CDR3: TGTGCCTGGAGTCGGCAGGGTCAGAGGTTTCACTATGGCTACACCTTC. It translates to CAWSRQGQRFHYGYTF.

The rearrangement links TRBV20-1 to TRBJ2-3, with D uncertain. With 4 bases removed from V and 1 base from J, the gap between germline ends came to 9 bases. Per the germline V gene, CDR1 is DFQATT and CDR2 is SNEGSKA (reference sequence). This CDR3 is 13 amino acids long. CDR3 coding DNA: TGCAGTGCTAATCCGGGTGGCACAGATACGCAGTATTTT. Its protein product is CSANPGGTDTQYF.

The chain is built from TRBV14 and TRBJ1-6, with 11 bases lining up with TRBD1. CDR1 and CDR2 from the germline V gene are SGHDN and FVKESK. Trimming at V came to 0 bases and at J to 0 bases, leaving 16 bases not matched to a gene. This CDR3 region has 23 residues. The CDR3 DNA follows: TGTGCCAGCAGCCAAGAAGCTCGGGGACAGGGGGTTCTTCGCAGCTCCTATAATTCACCCCTCCACTTT. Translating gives CASSQEARGQGVLRSSYNSPLHF.